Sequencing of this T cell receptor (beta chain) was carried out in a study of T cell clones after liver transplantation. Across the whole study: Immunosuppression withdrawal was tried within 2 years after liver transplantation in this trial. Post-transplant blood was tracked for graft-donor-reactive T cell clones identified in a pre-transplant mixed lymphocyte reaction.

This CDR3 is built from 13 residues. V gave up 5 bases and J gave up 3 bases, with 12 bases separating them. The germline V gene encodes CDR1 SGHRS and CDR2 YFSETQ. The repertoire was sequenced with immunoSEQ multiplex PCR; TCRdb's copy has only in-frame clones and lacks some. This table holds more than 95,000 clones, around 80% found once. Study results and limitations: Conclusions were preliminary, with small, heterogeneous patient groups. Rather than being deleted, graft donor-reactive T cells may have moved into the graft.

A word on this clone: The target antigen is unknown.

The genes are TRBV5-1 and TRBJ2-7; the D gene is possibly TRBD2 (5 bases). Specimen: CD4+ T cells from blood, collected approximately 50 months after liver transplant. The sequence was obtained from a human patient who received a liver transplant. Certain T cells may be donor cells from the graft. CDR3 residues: CASSIEGNYEQYF. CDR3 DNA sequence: TGCGCCAGCAGTATTGAGGGAAACTACGAGCAGTACTTC.